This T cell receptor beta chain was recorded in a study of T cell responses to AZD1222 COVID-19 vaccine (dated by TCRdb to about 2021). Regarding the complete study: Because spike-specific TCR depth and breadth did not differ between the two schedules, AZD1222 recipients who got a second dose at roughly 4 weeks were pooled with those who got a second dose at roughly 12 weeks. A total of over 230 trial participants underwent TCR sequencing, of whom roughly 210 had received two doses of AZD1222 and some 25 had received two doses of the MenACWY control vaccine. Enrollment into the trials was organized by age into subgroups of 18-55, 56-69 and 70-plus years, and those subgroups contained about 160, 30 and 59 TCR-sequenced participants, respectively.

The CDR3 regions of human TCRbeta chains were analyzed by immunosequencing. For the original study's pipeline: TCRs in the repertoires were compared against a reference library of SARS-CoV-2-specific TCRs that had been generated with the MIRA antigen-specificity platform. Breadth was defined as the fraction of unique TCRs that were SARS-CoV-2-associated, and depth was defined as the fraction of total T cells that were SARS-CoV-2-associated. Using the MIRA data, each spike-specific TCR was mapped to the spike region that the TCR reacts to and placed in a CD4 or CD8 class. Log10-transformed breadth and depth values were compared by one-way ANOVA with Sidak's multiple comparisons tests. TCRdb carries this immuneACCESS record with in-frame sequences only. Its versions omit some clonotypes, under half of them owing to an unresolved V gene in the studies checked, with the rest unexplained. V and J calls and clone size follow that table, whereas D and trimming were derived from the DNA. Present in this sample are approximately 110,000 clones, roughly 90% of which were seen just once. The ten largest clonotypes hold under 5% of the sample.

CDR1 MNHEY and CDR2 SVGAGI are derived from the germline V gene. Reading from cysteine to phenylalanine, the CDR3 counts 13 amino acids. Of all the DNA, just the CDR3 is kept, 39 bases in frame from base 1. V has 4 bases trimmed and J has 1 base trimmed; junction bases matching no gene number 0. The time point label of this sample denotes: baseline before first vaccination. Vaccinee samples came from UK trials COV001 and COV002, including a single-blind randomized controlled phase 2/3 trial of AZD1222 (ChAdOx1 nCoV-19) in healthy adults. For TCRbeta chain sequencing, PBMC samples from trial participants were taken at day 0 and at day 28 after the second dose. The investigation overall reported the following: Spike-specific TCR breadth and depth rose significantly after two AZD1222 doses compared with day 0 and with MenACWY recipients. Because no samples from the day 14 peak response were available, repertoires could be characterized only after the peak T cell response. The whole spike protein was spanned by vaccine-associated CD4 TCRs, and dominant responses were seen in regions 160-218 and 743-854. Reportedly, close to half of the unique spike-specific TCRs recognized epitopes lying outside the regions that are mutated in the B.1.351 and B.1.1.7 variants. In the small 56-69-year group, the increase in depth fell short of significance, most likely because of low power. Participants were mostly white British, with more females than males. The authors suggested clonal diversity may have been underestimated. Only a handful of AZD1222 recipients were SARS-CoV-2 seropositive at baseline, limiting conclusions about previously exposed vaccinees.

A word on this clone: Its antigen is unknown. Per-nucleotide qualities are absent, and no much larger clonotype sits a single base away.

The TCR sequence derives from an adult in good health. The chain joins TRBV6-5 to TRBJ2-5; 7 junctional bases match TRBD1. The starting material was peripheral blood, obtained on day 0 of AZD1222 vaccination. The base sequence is TGTGCCAGCAGTTGGGACAGCCAAGAGACCCAGTACTTC. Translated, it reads CASSWDSQETQYF.